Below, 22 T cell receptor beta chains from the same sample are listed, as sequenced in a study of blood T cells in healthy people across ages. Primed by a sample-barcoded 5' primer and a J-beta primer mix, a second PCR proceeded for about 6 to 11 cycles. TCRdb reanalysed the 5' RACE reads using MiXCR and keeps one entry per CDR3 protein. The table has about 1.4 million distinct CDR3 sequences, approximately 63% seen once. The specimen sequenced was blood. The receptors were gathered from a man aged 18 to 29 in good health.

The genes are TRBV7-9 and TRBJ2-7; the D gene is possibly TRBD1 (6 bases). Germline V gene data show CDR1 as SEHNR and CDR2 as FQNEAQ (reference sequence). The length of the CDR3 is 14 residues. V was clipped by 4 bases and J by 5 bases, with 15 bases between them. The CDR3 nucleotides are TGTGCCAGCAGCTCATCACAGGGTATAGACGAGCAGTACTTC. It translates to CASSSSQGIDEQYF.

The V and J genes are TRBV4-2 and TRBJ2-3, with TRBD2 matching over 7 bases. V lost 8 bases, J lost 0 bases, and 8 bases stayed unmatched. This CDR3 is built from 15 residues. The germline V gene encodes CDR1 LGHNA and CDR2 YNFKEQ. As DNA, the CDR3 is TGTGCCAGCCGAATTATTAGCGGGAGCACAGATACGCAGTATTTT. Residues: CASRIISGSTDTQYF.

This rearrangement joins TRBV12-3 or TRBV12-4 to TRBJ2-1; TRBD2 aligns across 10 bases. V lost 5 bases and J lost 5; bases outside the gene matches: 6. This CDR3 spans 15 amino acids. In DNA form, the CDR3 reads TGTGCCAGCAGTCCTAGCGGGAGTGGTAACAATGAGCAGTTCTTC. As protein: CASSPSGSGNNEQFF.

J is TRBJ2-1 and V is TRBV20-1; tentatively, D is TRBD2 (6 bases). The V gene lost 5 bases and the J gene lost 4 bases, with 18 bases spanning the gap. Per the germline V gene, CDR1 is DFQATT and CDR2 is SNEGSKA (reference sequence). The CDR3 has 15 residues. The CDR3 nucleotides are TGCAGTGCTCCCCGACTAGGCTTTAATTACAATGAGCAGTTCTTC. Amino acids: CSAPRLGFNYNEQFF.

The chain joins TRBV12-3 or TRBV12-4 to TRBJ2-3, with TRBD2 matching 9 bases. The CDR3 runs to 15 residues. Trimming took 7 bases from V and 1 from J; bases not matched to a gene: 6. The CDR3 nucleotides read TGTGCCAGCACGAAGCGGGGGGATGGCACAGATACGCAGTATTTT. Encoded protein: CASTKRGDGTDTQYF.

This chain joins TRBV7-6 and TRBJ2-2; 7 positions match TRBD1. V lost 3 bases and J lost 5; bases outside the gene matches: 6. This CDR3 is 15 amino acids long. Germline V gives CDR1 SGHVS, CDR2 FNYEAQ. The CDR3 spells CASSFTGEKTGELFF. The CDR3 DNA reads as TGTGCCAGCAGCTTTACAGGGGAAAAGACCGGGGAGCTGTTTTTT.

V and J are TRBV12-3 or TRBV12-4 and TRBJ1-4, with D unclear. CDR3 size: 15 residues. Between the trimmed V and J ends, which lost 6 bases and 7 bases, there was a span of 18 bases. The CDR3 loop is CASRPTAKPGEKLFF. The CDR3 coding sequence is TGTGCCAGCAGACCTACAGCGAAACCTGGTGAAAAACTGTTTTTT.

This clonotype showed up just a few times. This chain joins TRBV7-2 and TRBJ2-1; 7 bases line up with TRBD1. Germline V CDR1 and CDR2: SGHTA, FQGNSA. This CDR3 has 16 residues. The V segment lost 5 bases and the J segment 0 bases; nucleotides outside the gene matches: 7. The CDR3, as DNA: TGTGCCAGCAGCCCAACCTGGACAGGCTCCTACAATGAGCAGTTCTTC. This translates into CASSPTWTGSYNEQFF.

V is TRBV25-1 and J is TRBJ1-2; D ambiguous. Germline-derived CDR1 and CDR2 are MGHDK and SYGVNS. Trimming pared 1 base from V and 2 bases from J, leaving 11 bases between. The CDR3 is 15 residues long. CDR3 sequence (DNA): TGTGCCAGCAGTGAATCAACCAGCACAAACTATGGCTACACCTTC. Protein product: CASSESTSTNYGYTF.

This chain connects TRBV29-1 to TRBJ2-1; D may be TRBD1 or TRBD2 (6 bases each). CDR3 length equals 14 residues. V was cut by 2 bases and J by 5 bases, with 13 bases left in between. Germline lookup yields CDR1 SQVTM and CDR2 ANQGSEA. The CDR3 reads CSVERQGRNNEQFF. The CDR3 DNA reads TGCAGCGTTGAAAGGCAGGGGAGGAACAATGAGCAGTTCTTC.

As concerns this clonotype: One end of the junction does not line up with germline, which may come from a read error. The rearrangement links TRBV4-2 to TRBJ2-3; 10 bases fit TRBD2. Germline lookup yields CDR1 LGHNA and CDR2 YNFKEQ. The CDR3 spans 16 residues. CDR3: CASSQVSSGGTDAQYF. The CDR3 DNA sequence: TGTGCCAGCAGCCAAGTATCTAGCGGGGGCACAGATGCGCAGTATTTT.

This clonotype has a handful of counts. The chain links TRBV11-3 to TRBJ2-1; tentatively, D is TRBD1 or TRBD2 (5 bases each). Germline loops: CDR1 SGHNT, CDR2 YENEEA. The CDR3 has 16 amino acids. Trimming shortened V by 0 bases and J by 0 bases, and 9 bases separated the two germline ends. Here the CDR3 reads CASSLDPGTSYNEQFF. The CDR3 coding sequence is TGTGCCAGCAGCTTAGACCCGGGGACCTCCTACAATGAGCAGTTCTTC.

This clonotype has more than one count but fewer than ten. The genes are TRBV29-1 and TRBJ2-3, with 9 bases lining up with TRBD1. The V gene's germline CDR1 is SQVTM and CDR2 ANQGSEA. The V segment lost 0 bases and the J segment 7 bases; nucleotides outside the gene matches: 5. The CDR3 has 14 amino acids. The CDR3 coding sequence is TGCAGCGTTGAAGATCCGGGACAGGGCCATACGCAGTATTTT. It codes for CSVEDPGQGHTQYF.

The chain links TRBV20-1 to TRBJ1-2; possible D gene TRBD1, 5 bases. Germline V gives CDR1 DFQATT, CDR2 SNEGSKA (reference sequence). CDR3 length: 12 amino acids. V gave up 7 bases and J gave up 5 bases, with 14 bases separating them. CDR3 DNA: TGCAGTGGACAGCGGTCCCGATATGGCTACACCTTC. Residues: CSGQRSRYGYTF.

The CDR3 DNA reads TGCAGTGCTAGGACAGGGGGTGGTCGGTATAATTCACCCCTCCACTTT. Translation: CSARTGGGRYNSPLHF. The chain is built from TRBV20-1 and TRBJ1-6; 9 bases fit TRBD1. The CDR3 runs 16 residues. CDR1 is DFQATT and CDR2 is SNEGSKA in the germline V gene (reference sequence). V lost 3 bases, J lost 4 bases, and 7 bases stayed unmatched.

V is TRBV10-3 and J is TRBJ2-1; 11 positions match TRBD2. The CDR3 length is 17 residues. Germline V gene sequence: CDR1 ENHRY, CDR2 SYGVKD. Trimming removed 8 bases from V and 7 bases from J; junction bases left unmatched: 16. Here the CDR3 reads CAILARLAGPAGNEQFF. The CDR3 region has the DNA TGTGCCATCCTGGCCAGACTAGCGGGACCCGCGGGAAATGAGCAGTTCTTC.

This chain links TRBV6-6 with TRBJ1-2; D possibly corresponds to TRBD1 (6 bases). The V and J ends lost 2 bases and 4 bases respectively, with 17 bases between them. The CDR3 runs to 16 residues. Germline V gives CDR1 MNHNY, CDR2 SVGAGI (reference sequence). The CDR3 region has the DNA TGTGCCAGCAGTTACAGTCAGGCAGGGGCTTCCTATGGCTACACCTTC. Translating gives CASSYSQAGASYGYTF.

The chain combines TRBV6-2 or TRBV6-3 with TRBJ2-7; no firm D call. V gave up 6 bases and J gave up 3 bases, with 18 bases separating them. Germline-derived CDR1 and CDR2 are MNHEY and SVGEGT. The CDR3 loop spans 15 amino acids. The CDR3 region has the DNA TGTGCCAGCAGCCCTAACGCCGGGCTACGCTACGAGCAGTACTTC. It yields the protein CASSPNAGLRYEQYF.

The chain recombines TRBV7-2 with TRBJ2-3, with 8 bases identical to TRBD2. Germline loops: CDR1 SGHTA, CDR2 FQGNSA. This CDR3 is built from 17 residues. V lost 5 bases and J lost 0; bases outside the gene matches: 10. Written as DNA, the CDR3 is TGTGCCAGCAGCCCCTTTTTAGCGGGGTTTAGCACAGATACGCAGTATTTT. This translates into CASSPFLAGFSTDTQYF.

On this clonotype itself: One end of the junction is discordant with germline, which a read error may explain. This CDR3 is CSARLYSEQFF. The CDR3 region has the DNA TGCAGTGCCCGCCTTTACAGTGAGCAGTTCTTC. The V call is TRBV20-1, the J call TRBJ2-1; D gene uncertain. The V gene's germline CDR1 is DFQATT and CDR2 SNEGSKA (reference sequence). CDR3 length equals 11 residues.

The CDR3 coding sequence is TGTGCCAGCAGTTACGGCACGGGTGTTCAAGAGACCCAGTTCTTC. Translation gives CASSYGTGVQETQFF. The chain employs TRBV6-5 and TRBJ2-5; D gene uncertain. The J call may be in error: the DNA end matches TRBJ2-1 better. Germline CDR1 MNHEY, CDR2 SVGAGI. CDR3 size: 15 residues.

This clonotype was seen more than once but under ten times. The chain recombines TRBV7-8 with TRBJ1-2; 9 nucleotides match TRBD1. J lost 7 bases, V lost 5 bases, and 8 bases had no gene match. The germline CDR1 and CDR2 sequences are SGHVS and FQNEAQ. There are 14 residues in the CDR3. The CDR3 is CASSMLQGATGYTF. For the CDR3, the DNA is TGTGCCAGCAGCATGCTACAGGGGGCTACTGGCTACACCTTC.